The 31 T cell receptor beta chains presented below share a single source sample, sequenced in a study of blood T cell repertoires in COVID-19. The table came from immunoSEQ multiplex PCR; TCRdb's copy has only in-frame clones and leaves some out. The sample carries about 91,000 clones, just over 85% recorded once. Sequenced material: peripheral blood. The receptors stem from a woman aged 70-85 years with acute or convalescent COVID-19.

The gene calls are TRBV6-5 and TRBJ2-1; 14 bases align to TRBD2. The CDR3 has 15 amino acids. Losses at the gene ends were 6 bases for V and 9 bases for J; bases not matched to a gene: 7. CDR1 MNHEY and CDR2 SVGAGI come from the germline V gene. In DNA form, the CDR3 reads TGTGCCAGCAGAGAGACTAGCGGGGGGGCGTCTGAGCAGTTCTTC. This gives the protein CASRETSGGASEQFF.

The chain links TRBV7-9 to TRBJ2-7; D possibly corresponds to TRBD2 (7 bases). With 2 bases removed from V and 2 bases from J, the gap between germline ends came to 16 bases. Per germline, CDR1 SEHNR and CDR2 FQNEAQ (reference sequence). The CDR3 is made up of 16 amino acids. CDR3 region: CASSLLPGGSTYEQYF. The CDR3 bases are TGTGCCAGCAGCTTATTACCGGGGGGCTCCACCTACGAGCAGTACTTC. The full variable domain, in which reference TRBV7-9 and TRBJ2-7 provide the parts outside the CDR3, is DTGVSQNPRHKITKRGQNVTFRCDPISEHNRLYWYRQTLGQGPEFLTYFQNEAQLEKSRLLSDRFSAERPKGSFSTLEIQRTEQGDSAMYLCASSLLPGGSTYEQYFGPGTRLTVT.

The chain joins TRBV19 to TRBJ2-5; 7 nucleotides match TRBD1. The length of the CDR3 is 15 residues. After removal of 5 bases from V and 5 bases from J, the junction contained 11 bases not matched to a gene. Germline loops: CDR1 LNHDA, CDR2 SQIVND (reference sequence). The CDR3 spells CASSVGGQLWETQYF. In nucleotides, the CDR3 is TGTGCCAGTAGTGTTGGGGGACAGCTCTGGGAGACCCAGTACTTC.

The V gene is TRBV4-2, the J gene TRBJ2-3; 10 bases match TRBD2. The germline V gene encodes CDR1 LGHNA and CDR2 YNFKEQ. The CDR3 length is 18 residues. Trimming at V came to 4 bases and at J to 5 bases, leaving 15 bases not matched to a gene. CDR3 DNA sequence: TGTGCCAGCAGCCCAGCGGGGAACCTAGCGGGAGTCGGAGATACGCAGTATTTT. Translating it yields CASSPAGNLAGVGDTQYF.

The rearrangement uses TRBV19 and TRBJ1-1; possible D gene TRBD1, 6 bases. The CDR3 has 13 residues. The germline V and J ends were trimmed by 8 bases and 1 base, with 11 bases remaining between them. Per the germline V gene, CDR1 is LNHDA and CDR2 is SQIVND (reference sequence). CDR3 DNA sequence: TGTGCCAGTGTGGCCAGGGGGAACACTGAAGCTTTCTTT. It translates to CASVARGNTEAFF.

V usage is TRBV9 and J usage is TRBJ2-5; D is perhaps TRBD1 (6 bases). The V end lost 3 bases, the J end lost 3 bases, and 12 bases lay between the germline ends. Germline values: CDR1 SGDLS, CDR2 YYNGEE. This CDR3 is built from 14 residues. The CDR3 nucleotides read TGTGCCAGCAGCGAAGGGGGATTAAAAGAGACCCAGTACTTC. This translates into CASSEGGLKETQYF.

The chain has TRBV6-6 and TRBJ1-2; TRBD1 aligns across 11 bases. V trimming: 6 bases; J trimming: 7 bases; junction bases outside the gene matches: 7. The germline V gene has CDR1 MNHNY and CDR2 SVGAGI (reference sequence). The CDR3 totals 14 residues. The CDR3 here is CASRDRGRSIGYTF. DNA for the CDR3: TGTGCCAGCAGGGACAGGGGGCGATCGATTGGCTACACCTTC.

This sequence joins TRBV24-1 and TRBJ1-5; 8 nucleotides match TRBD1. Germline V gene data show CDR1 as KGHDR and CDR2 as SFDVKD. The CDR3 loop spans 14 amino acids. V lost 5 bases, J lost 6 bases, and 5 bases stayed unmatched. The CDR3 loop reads CATSGAGGSQPQHF. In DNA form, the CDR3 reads TGTGCCACCAGTGGGGCAGGGGGCAGTCAGCCCCAGCATTTT.

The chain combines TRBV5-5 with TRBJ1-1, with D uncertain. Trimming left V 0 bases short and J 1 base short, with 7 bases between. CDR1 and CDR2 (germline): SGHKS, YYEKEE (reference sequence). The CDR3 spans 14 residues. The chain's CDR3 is CASSLDSPNTEAFF. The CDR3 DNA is TGTGCCAGCAGCTTGGACAGCCCGAACACTGAAGCTTTCTTT. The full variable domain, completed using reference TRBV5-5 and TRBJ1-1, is DAGVTQSPTHLIKTRGQQVTLRCSPISGHKSVSWYQQVLGQGPQFIFQYYEKEERGRGNFPDRFSARQFPNYSSELNVNALLLGDSALYLCASSLDSPNTEAFFGQGTRLTVV.

In DNA, the CDR3 is TGTGCCAGCAGTGAATCGGGTTGGGGCTACACCTTC. It is translated as CASSESGWGYTF. V and J are TRBV2 and TRBJ1-2; D is unresolved. V lost 2 bases and J 8 bases, leaving 9 bases between the germline ends. The germline V gene encodes CDR1 SNHLY and CDR2 FYNNEI. The CDR3 totals 12 residues. The variable domain in full, with the rest retrieved from reference TRBV2 and TRBJ1-2, is EPEVTQTPSHQVTQMGQEVILRCVPISNHLYFYWYRQILGQKVEFLVSFYNNEISEKSEIFDDQFSVERPDGSNFTLKIRSTKLEDSAMYFCASSESGWGYTFGSGTRLTVV.

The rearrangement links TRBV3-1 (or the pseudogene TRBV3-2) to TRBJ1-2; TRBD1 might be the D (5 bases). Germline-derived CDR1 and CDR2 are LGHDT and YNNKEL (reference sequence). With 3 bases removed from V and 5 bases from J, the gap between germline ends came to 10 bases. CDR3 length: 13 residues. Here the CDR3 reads CASSQAGEYGYTF. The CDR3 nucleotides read TGTGCCAGCAGCCAGGCGGGGGAATATGGCTACACCTTC.

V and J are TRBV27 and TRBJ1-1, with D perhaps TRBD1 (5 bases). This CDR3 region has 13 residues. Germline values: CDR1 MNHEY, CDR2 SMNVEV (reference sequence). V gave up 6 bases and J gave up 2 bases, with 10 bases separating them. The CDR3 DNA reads TGTGCCAGCAGACCCACAGGCAACACTGAAGCTTTCTTT. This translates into CASRPTGNTEAFF.

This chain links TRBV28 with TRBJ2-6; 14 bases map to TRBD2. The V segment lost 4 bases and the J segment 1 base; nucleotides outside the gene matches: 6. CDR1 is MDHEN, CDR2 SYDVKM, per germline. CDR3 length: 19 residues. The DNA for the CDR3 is TGTGCCAGCAGTTCTCGACTAGCGGGAGGGCCATCTGGGGCCAACGTCCTGACTTTC. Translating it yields CASSSRLAGGPSGANVLTF.

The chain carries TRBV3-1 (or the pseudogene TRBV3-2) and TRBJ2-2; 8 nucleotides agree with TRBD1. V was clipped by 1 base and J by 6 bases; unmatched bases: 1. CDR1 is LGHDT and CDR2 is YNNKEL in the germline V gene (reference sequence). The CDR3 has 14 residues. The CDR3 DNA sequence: TGTGCCAGCAGCCAAGGGACAGGGCCCGGGGAGCTGTTTTTT. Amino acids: CASSQGTGPGELFF.

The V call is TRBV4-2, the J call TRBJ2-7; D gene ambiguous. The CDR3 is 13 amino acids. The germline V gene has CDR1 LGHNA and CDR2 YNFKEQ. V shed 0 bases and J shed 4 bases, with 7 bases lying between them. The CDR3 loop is CASSQENGYEQYF. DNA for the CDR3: TGTGCCAGCAGCCAAGAAAACGGTTACGAGCAGTACTTC.

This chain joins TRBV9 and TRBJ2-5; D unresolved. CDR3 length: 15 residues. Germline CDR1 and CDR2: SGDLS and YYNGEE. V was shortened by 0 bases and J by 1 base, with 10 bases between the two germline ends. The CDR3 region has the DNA TGTGCCAGCAGCGTAGGACCAGGTCTCCAAGAGACCCAGTACTTC. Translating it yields CASSVGPGLQETQYF.

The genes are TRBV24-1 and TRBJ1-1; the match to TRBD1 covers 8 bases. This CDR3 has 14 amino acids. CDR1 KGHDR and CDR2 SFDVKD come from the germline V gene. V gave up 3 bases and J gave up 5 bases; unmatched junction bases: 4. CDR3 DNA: TGTGCCACCAGTGATGGTCAGGGGGCTACTGAAGCTTTCTTT. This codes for CATSDGQGATEAFF.

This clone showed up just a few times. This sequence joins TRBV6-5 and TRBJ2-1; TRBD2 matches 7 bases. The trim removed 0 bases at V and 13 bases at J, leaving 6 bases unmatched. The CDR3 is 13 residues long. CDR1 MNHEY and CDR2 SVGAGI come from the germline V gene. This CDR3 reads CASSYSMLAEQFF. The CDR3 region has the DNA TGTGCCAGCAGTTACTCGATGCTAGCGGAACAGTTCTTC.

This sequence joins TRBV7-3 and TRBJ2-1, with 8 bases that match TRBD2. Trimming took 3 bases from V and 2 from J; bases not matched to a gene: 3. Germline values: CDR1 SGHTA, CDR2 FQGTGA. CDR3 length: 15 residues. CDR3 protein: CASSLAGGAYNEQFF. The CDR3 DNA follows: TGTGCCAGCAGCTTGGCGGGAGGAGCCTACAATGAGCAGTTCTTC.

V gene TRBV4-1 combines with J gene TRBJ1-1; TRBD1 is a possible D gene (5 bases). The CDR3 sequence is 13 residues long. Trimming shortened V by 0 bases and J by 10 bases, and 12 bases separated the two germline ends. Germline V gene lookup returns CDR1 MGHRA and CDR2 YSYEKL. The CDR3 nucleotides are TGCGCCAGCAGCCAAGACAGGGTTGTGAGAGCTTTCTTT. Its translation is CASSQDRVVRAFF.

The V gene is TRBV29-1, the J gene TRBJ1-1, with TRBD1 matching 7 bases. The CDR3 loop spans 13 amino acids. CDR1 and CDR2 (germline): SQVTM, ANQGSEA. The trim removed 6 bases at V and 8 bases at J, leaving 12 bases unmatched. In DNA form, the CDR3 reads TGCAGCGTGGGACCGGGACAGATAATAGAAGCTTTCTTT. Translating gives CSVGPGQIIEAFF.

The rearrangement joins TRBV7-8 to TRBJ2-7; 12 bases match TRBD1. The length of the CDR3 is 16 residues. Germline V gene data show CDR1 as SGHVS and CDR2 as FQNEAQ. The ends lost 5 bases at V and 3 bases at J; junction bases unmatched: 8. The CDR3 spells CASSQTRDRGLYEQYF. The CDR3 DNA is TGTGCCAGCAGCCAAACCCGGGACAGGGGGCTCTACGAGCAGTACTTC.

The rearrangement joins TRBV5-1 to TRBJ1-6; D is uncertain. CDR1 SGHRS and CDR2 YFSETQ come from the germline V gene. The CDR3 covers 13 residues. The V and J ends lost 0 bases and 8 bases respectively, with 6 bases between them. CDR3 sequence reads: CASSLDSYSPLHF. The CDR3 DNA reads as TGCGCCAGCAGCTTGGACAGTTATTCACCCCTCCACTTT.

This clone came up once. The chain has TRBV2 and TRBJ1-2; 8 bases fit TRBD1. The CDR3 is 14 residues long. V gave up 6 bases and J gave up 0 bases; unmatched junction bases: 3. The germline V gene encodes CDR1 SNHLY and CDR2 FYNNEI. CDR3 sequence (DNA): TGTGCCAGCAGCTGGGACAGGTCTAACTATGGCTACACCTTC. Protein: CASSWDRSNYGYTF.

The CDR3 reads CASTRLAGGLGELFF. The CDR3, as DNA: TGTGCCAGCACCCGACTAGCGGGAGGCCTCGGGGAGCTGTTTTTT. The chain couples TRBV2 to TRBJ2-2; 13 bases fit TRBD2. The germline CDR1 and CDR2 sequences are SNHLY and FYNNEI. V lost 7 bases, J lost 7 bases, and 6 bases stayed unmatched. This CDR3 has 15 residues.

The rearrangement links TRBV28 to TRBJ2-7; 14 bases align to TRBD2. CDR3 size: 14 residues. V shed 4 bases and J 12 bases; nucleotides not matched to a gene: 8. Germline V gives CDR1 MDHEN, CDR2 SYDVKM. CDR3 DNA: TGTGCCAGCAGTTCCCAAGGGACTAGCGGGAGCCCGTACTTC. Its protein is CASSSQGTSGSPYF.

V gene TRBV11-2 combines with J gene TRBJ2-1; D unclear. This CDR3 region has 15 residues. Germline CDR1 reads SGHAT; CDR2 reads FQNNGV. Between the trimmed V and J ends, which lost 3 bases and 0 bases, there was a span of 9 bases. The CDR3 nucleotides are TGTGCCAGCAGCTTTCTTCCTAGCTCCTACAATGAGCAGTTCTTC. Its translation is CASSFLPSSYNEQFF.

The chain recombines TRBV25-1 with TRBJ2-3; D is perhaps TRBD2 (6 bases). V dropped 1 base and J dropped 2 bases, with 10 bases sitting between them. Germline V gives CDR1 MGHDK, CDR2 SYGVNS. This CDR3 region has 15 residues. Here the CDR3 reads CASSEFRDFTDTQYF. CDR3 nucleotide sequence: TGTGCCAGCAGTGAATTTCGGGACTTCACAGATACGCAGTATTTT.

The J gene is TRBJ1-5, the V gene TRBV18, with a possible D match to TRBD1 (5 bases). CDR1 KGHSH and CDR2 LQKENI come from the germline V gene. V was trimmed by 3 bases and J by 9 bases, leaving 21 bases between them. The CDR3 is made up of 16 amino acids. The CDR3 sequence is CASSPAGSRSQGPQHF. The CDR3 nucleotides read TGTGCCAGCTCACCGGCTGGAAGCAGGTCTCAGGGGCCCCAGCATTTT. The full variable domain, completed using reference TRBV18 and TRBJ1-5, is NAGVMQNPRHLVRRRGQEARLRCSPMKGHSHVYWYRQLPEEGLKFMVYLQKENIIDESGMPKERFSAEFPKEGPSILRIQQVVRGDSAAYFCASSPAGSRSQGPQHFGDGTRLSIL.

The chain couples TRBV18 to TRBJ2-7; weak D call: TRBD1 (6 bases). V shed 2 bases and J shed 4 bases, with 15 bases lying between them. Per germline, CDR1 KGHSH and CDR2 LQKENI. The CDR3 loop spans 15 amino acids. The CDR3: CASSPGKSGVYEQYF. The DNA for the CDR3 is TGTGCCAGCTCACCAGGGAAATCAGGGGTTTACGAGCAGTACTTC.

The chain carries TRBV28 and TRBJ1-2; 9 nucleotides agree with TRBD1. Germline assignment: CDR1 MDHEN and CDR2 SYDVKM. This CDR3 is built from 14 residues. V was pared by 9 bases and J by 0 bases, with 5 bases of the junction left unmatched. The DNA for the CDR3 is TGTGCCAGTGAATACAGGGGGCCTAACTATGGCTACACCTTC. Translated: CASEYRGPNYGYTF.